A single TCR beta chain is shown here with its context. The antigen is undetermined. The data belong to a study of cytomegalovirus exposure and HLA in healthy donors. Study at large: An analysis done earlier identified around 100 million unique TCR beta sequences from about 180 million T cells.

Findings and limits, study-wide: Versus the roughly 700-donor mean, an Asian-associated ancestry cluster reportedly showed fewer N-insertions in a later analysis. In a later analysis, HLA-associated beta chains showed higher expansion and lower generation probabilities than comparable chains. A classifier reportedly called cytomegalovirus status with high sensitivity and specificity.

CDR3 length: 16 amino acids. Trimming cost V 1 base and J 0 bases, with 10 bases left between them. Germline-derived CDR1 and CDR2 are SNHLY and FYNNEI. It was with 60 Vbeta and 13 Jbeta primers that the PCR ran. Method: immunoSEQ multiplex PCR; TCRdb's copy keeps in-frame clones and lacks some. The sample has approximately 180,000 clones, roughly 80% seen once; the top ten hold under 7.5%. Source material: PBMCs. The rearrangement links TRBV2 to TRBJ2-1; D not certain. The TCR comes from a man aged 25 to 40 in good health and CMV-seropositive. The CDR3, as DNA: TGTGCCAGCAGTGAAGAAACGAGATTCTCCTACAATGAGCAGTTCTTC. Translated: CASSEETRFSYNEQFF.